This T cell receptor beta chain was sequenced in a study of T-cell reconstitution after alpha-beta-depleted transplantation in children. Unique molecular identifiers were incorporated during preparation of the TCRbeta library. TCRdb independently ran MiXCR on the PCR reads; one entry per CDR3 protein. The sample carries a few hundred thousand distinct CDR3 sequences, around 17% recorded once. The CDR3 length is 17 residues. The V gene's germline CDR1 is DFQATT and CDR2 SNEGSKA (reference sequence). V was trimmed by 0 bases and J by 0 bases, leaving 12 bases between them. V usage is TRBV20-1 and J usage is TRBJ1-6, with D perhaps matching TRBD1 (5 bases). The clonotype comes from a human donor who donated a stem cell graft to a child with acute lymphoblastic leukemia. Specimen: PBMCs from the stem cell graft donor, collected from the stem cell graft. The CDR3 nucleotides read TGCAGTGCTAGAGAAAGGGGCGGGGCCTCCTATAATTCACCCCTCCACTTT. Its protein product is CSARERGGASYNSPLHF.